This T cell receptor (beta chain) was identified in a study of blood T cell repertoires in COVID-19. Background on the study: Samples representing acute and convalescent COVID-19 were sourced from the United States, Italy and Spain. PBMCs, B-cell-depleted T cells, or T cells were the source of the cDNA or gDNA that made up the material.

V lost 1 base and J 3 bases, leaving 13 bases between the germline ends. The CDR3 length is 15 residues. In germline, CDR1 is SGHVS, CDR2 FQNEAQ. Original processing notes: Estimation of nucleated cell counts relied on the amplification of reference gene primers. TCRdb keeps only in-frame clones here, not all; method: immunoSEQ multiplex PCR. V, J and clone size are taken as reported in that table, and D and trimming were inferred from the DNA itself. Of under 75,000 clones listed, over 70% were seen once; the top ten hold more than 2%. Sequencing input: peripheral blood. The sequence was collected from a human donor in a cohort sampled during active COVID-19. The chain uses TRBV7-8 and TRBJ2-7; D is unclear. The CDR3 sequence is CASSLDRPHNYEQYF. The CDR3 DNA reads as TGTGCCAGCAGCTTAGACAGACCCCACAACTACGAGCAGTACTTC.